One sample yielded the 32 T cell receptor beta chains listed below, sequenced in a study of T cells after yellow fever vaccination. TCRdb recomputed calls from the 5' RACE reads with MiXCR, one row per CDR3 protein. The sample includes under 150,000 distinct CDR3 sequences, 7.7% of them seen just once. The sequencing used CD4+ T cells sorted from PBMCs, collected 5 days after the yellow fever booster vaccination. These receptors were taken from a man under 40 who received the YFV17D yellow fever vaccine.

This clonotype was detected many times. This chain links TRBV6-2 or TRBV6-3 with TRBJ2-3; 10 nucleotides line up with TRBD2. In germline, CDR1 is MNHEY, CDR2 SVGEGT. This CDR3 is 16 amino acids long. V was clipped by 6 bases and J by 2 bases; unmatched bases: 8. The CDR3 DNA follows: TGTGCCAGCAGCCCTTGGACTAGCGGATACACAGATACGCAGTATTTT. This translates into CASSPWTSGYTDTQYF.

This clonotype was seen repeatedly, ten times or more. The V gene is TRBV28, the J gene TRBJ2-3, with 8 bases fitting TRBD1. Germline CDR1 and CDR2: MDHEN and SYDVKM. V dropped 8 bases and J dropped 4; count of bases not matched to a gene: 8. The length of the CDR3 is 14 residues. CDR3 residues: CASVRGLRADTQYF. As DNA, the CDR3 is TGTGCCAGCGTCAGGGGGCTGCGGGCAGATACGCAGTATTTT.

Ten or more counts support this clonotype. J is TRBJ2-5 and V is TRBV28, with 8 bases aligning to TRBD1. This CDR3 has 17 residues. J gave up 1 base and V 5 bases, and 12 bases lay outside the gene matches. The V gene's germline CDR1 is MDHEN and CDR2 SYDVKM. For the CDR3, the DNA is TGTGCCAGCAGTAGATTGGGGACAGGCAGCTTCCAAGAGACCCAGTACTTC. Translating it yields CASSRLGTGSFQETQYF. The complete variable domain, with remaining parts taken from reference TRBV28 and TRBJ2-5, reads DVKVTQSSRYLVKRTGEKVFLECVQDMDHENMFWYRQDPGLGLRLIYFSYDVKMKEKGDIPEGYSVSREKKERFSLILESASTNQTSMYLCASSRLGTGSFQETQYFGPGTRLLVL.

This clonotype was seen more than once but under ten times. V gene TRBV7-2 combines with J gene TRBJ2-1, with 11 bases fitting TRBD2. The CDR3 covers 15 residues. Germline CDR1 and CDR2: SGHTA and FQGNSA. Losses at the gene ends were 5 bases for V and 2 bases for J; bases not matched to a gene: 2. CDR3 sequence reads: CASSPTSGTYNEQFF. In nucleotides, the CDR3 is TGTGCCAGCAGCCCGACTAGCGGGACCTACAATGAGCAGTTCTTC. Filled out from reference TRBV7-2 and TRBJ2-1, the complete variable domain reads GAGVSQSPSNKVTEKGKDVELRCDPISGHTALYWYRQSLGQGLEFLIYFQGNSAPDKSGLPSDRFSAERTGGSVSTLTIQRTQQEDSAVYLCASSPTSGTYNEQFFGPGTRLTVL.

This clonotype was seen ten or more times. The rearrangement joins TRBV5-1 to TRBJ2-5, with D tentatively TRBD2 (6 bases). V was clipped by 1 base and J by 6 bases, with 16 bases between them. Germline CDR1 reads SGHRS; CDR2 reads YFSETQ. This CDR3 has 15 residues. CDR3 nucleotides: TGCGCCAGCAGCTTGAGTAGCGGCGACAAGAAGACCCAGTACTTC. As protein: CASSLSSGDKKTQYF.

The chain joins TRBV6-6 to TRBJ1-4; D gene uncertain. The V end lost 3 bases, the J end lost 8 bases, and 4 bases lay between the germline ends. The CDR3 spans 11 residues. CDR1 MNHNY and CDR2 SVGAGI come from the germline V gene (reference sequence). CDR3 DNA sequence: TGTGCCAGCAGTTATGGCGAAAAACTGTTTTTT. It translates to CASSYGEKLFF.

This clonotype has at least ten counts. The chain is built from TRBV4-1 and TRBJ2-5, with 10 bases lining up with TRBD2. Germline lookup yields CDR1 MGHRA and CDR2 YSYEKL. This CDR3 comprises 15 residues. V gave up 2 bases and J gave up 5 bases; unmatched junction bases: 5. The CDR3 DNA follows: TGCGCCAGCAGCCAATGGGGACTAGCGACGGAGACCCAGTACTTC. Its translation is CASSQWGLATETQYF.

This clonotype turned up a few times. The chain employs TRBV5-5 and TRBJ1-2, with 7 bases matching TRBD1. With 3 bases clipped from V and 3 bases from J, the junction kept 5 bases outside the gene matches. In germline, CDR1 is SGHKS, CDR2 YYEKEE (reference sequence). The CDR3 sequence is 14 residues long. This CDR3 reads CASSWGQTDYGYTF. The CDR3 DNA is TGTGCCAGCAGCTGGGGACAGACGGACTATGGCTACACCTTC.

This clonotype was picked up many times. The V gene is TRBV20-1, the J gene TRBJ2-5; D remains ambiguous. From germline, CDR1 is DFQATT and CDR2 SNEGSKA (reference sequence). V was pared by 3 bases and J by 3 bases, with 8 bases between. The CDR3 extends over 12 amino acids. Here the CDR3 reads CSARAPEETQYF. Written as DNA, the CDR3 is TGCAGTGCTAGGGCCCCCGAAGAGACCCAGTACTTC.

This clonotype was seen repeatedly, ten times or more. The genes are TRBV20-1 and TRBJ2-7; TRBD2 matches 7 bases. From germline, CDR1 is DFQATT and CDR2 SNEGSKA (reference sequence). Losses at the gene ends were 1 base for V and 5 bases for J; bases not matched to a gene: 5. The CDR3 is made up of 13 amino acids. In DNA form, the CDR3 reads TGCAGTGCTAGAGTAGCAGGGACTAACGAGCAGTACTTC. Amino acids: CSARVAGTNEQYF.

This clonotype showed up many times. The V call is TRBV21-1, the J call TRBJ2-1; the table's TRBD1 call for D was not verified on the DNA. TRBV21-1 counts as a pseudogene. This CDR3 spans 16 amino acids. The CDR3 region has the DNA TGTGCCAGCAGCACCAGGGGGCGTTGCTCCTACAATGAGCAGTTCTTC. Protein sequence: CASSTRGRCSYNEQFF.

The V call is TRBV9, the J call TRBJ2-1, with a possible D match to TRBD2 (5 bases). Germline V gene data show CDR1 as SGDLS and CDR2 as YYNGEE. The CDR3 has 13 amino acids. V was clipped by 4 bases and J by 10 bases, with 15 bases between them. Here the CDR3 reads CASSLGSEREQFF. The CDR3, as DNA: TGTGCCAGCAGCCTGGGATCGGAGCGGGAGCAGTTCTTC. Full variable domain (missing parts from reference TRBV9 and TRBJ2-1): DSGVTQTPKHLITATGQRVTLRCSPRSGDLSVYWYQQSLDQGLQFLIQYYNGEERAKGNILERFSAQQFPDLHSELNLSSLELGDSALYFCASSLGSEREQFFGPGTRLTVL.

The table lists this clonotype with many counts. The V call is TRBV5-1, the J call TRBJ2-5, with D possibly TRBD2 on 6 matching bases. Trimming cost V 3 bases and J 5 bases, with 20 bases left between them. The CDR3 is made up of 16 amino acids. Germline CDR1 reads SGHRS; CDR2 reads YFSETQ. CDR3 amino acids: CASSSGLQQTRETQYF. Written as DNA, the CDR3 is TGCGCCAGCAGCTCGGGACTTCAGCAAACTCGGGAGACCCAGTACTTC.

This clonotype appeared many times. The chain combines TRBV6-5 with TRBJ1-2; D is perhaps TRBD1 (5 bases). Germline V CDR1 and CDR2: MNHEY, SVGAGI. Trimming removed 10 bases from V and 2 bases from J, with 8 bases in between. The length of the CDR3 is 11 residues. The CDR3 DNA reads TGTGCCACTAGACAGAACTATGGCTACACCTTC. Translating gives CATRQNYGYTF.

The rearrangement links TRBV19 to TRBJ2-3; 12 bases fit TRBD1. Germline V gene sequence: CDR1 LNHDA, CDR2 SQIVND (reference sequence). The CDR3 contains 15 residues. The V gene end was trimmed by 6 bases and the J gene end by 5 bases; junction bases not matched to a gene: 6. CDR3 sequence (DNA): TGTGCCAGTAGCCCCGGGACAGGGGGCGGAGATACGCAGTATTTT. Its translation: CASSPGTGGGDTQYF.

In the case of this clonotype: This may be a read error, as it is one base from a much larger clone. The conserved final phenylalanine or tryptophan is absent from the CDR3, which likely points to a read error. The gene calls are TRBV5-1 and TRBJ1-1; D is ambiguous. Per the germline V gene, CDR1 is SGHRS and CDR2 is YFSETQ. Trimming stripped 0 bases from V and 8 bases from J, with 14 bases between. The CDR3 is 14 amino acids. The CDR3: CASSLAPMAQEAFL. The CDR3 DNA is TGCGCCAGCAGCTTGGCCCCGATGGCTCAGGAAGCTTTCCTT.

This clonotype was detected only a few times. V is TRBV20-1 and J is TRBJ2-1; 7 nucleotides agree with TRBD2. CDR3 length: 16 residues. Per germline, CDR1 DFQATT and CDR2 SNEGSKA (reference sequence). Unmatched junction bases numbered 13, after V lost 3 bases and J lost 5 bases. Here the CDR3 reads CSASWPLAISHNEQFF. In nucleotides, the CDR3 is TGCAGTGCTAGCTGGCCACTAGCGATTTCTCACAATGAGCAGTTCTTC.

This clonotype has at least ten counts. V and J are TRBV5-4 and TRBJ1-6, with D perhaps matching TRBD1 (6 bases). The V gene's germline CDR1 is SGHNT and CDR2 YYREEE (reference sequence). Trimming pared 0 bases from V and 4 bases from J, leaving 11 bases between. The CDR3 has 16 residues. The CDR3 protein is CASSLVGQLYNSPLHF. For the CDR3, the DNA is TGTGCCAGCAGCTTGGTCGGACAGTTATATAATTCACCCCTCCACTTT. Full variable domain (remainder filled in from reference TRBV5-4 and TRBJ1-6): ETGVTQSPTHLIKTRGQQVTLRCSSQSGHNTVSWYQQALGQGPQFIFQYYREEENGRGNFPPRFSGLQFPNYSSELNVNALELDDSALYLCASSLVGQLYNSPLHFGNGTRLTVT.

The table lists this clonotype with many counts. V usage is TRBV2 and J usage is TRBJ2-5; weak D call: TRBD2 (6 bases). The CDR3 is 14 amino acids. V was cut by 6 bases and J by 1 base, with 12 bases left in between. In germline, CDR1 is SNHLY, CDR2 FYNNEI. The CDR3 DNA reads TGTGCCAGCAGGGAGCGGGTGCCCCAAGAGACCCAGTACTTC. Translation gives CASRERVPQETQYF.

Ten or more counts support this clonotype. CDR3 nucleotides: TGCAGTGCTCCTAGCGGGAGTCGGACCGGGGAGCTGTTTTTT. Encoded protein: CSAPSGSRTGELFF. The gene calls are TRBV20-1 and TRBJ2-2; TRBD2 matches at 10 bases. V lost 5 bases, J lost 5 bases, and 5 bases stayed unmatched. The CDR3 has 14 residues. Per germline, CDR1 DFQATT and CDR2 SNEGSKA (reference sequence).

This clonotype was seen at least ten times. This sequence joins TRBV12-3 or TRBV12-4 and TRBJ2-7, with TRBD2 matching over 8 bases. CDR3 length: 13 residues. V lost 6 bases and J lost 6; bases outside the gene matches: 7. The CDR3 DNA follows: TGTGCCAGCAGGCTAGCGGGTGGCGGCGAGCAGTACTTC. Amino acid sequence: CASRLAGGGEQYF.

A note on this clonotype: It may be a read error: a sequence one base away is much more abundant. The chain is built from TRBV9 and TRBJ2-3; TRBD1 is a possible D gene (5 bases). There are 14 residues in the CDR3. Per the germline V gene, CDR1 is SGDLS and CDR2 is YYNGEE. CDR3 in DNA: TGTGCCGGCAGCGTAGAGCCAGGGACAGATACGCAGTATTTT. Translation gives CAGSVEPGTDTQYF.

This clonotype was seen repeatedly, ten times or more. CDR3 sequence: CSARDRGQSYEQYF. CDR3 in DNA: TGCAGTGCTAGGGACAGGGGACAGTCCTACGAGCAGTACTTC. The chain has TRBV20-1 and TRBJ2-7; 9 bases map to TRBD1. V trimming: 3 bases; J trimming: 1 base; junction bases outside the gene matches: 4. CDR3 length: 14 residues. The germline gives CDR1 DFQATT, CDR2 SNEGSKA (reference sequence).

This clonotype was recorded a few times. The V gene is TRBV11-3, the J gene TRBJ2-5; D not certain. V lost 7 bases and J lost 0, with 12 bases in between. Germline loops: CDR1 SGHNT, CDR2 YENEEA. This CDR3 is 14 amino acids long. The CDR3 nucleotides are TGTGCCAGCACCATACGGCACTACCAAGAGACCCAGTACTTC. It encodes CASTIRHYQETQYF.

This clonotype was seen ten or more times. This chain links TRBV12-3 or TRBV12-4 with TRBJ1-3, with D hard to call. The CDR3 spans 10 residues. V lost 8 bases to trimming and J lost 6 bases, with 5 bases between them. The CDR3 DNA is TGTGCCAGCGGATCAAACACCATATATTTT. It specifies CASGSNTIYF.

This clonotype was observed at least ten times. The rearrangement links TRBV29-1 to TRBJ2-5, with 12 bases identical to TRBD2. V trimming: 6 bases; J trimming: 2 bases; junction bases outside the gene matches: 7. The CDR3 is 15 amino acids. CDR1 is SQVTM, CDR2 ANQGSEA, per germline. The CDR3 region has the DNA TGCAGCGTCAGGAAGGGACTAGCGGGTCAAGAGACCCAGTACTTC. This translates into CSVRKGLAGQETQYF.

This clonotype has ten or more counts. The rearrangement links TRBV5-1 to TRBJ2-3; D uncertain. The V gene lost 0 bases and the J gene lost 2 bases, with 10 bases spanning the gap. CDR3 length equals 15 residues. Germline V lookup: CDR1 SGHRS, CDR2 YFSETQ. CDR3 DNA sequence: TGCGCCAGCAGCTTGGAGGGCGGATCCACAGATACGCAGTATTTT. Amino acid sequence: CASSLEGGSTDTQYF.

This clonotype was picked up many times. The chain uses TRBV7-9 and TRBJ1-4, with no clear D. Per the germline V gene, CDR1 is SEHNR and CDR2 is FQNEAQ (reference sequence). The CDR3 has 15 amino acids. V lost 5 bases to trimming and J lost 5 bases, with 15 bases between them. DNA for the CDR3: TGTGCCAGCAGCCCTACGACTCTAACAAATGAAAAACTGTTTTTT. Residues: CASSPTTLTNEKLFF.

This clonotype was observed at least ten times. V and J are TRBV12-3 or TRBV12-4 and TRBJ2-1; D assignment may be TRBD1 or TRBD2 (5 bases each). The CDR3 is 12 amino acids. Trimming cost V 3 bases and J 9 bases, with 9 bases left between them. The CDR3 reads CASSLLGTEQFF. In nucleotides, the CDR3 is TGTGCCAGCAGTTTGTTGGGGACTGAGCAGTTCTTC.

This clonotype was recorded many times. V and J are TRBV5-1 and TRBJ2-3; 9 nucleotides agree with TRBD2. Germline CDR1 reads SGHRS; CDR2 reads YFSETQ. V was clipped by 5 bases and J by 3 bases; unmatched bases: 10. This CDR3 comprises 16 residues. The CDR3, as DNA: TGCGCCAGCAGTCCCGGGACTAGCACCAGAACAGATACGCAGTATTTT. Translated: CASSPGTSTRTDTQYF.

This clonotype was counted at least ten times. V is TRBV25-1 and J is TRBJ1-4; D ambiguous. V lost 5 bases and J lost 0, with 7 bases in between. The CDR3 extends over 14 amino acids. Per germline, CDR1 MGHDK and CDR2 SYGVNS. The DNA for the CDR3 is TGTGCCAGCAGTCGCAGTGCAACTAATGAAAAACTGTTTTTT. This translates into CASSRSATNEKLFF.

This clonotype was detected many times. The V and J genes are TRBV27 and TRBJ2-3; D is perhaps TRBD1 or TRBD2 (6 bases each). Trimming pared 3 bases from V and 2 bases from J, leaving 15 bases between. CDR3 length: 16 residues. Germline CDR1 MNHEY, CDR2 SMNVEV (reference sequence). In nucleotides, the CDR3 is TGTGCCAGCAGTTTTATACCGACGGGGGCCACAGATACGCAGTATTTT. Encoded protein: CASSFIPTGATDTQYF.